This is a list of T cell receptor beta chains from one sample in a study of T-cell memory formation after mild COVID-19. TCRdb fed the 5' RACE reads into MiXCR, producing one record per CDR3 protein. The sample lists roughly 130,000 distinct CDR3 sequences; 15% to 20% were seen once. The sequencing input was PBMCs or a T cell subset sorted from them (not recorded which). The receptor set was obtained from an adult woman who had mild COVID-19 (a few samples of this study predate the infection). Cell type and time point are not known. Both conserved end residues are trimmed from each CDR3.

TRBJ2-2 | TRBV7-3 | 12 | ASSSYMSTGELF
TRBJ1-1 | TRBV5-1 | 13 | ASSPSPTGNGAAF
TRBJ1-5 | TRBV12-3/TRBV12-4 | 11 | ASSLLEAQPQH
TRBJ1-2 | TRBV5-6 | 11 | ASSLLRGHGYT
TRBJ2-5 | TRBV4-1 | 14 | ASSQDPGGGRQTQY
TRBJ2-1 | TRBV7-2 | 13 | ASSFGGVRGNEQF
TRBJ1-1 | TRBV25-1 | 14 | ASSESVGGGGPEAF
TRBJ2-7 | TRBV4-1 | 10 | ASSQDWREQY
TRBJ2-7 | TRBV20-1 | 13 | SARVGGQGASEQY
TRBJ1-2 | TRBV30 | 13 | AWSYRGLVNYGYT
TRBJ1-6 | TRBV20-1 | 14 | SARDLDSSYNSPLH
TRBJ2-5 | TRBV5-1 | 12 | ASKTSGVQETQY
TRBJ2-7 | TRBV7-2 | 14 | ASSPGYKKVDYEQY
TRBJ1-6 | TRBV3-1 | 11 | ASSQVDNSPLH
TRBJ1-1 | TRBV27 | 14 | ASSLGQGFMNTEAF
TRBJ1-1 | TRBV20-1 | 9 | SAERGAGAF
TRBJ1-1 | TRBV5-1 | 12 | ASSLEGTIAEAF
TRBJ2-5 | TRBV20-1 | 10 | SARGGGGTQY
TRBJ1-1 | TRBV29-1 | 10 | SVEEDRDWAF
TRBJ2-1 | TRBV29-1 | 13 | SVVGLAGGYNEQF
TRBJ2-5 | TRBV3-1 | 9 | ASSQRETQY
TRBJ2-2 | TRBV30 | 13 | AWRARTGTPGELF
TRBJ2-7 | TRBV7-2 | 11 | ASSSLTDGEQY
TRBJ2-1 | TRBV7-3 | 12 | ASSPAGQRNEQF
TRBJ1-4 | TRBV6-6 | 14 | ASSYSRTATNEKLF
TRBJ2-7 | TRBV13 | 10 | ASSLGRIEQY
TRBJ2-2 | TRBV6-2/TRBV6-3 | 18 | ASSYSPYGLAGWGTGELF
TRBJ2-2 | TRBV29-1 | 10 | SVRVATGELF
TRBJ1-2 | TRBV30 | 12 | AWTTPGGYYGYT
TRBJ1-1 | TRBV5-1 | 12 | ASRTHTGNTEAF
TRBJ2-7 | TRBV4-3 | 12 | ASRQRETSHEQY
TRBJ2-4 | TRBV12-3/TRBV12-4 | 9 | ASTSGDIQY
TRBJ2-5 | TRBV5-1 | 11 | ASSTGLEETQY
TRBJ1-2 | TRBV4-2 | 12 | ASSQEETAYGYT
TRBJ1-6 | TRBV12-3/TRBV12-4 | 12 | ASSLGTHNSPLH
TRBJ2-7 | TRBV12-3/TRBV12-4 | 10 | ASRSGQGEQY
TRBJ1-4 | TRBV7-9 | 13 | ASSPSSSVNEKLF
TRBJ2-1 | TRBV6-2/TRBV6-3 | 11 | ASTDREGNEQF
TRBJ2-1 | TRBV12-3/TRBV12-4 | 12 | ASSHGLAGLEQF
TRBJ2-3 | TRBV7-2 | 15 | ASSPRGLAGFTDTQY
TRBJ1-3 | TRBV6-6 | 12 | ASSATVSGNTIY
TRBJ2-2 | TRBV24-1 | 12 | ATGRLEGAGELF
TRBJ2-3 | TRBV7-7 | 10 | ARRGGTDTQY
TRBJ1-1 | TRBV12-3/TRBV12-4 | 11 | ASTSGQGLEAF
TRBJ2-2 | TRBV7-9 | 11 | ASSLGDTGELF
TRBJ1-6 | TRBV7-9 | 11 | ASSLHRDSPLH
TRBJ2-5 | TRBV3-1 | 13 | ASSRYGTEEETQY
TRBJ2-7 | TRBV20-1 | 11 | SARAPSGYEQY
TRBJ2-3 | TRBV12-3/TRBV12-4 | 12 | ASSFSSRPDTQY
TRBJ1-2 | TRBV3-1 | 13 | ASSQDGQGNYGYT
TRBJ2-7 | TRBV30 | 13 | AANEGPGSWYEQY
TRBJ2-7 | TRBV4-3 | 12 | ASSQGQGSGEQY
TRBJ2-7 | TRBV18 | 10 | ASSLERYEQY
TRBJ1-1 | TRBV6-5 | 13 | ASSLRVALNTEAF
TRBJ1-2 | TRBV11-3 | 13 | ASSSTWTGPYGYT